The entry that follows covers one TCR beta chain sequence. The target antigen is unknown. The CDR3 sequence is 14 residues long. Germline CDR1 reads MDHEN; CDR2 reads SYDVKM. V shed 5 bases and J shed 4 bases, with 15 bases lying between them. These data come from a study of shared clonotypes between healthy human individuals. Study conclusions and caveats: Clonotypes shared by all four sorted-subset donors had higher generation probabilities than non-shared clonotypes. Few donors restricted represented genetic and exposure-history diversity.

Partitioning of CD4+ cells yielded a CD45RA+ naive subset and a CD45RA-negative memory subset. Clones were read by immunoSEQ multiplex PCR, and TCRdb kept only the in-frame ones, dropping some. The sample lists over 400,000 clones, approximately 95% occurring once. The chain employs TRBV28 and TRBJ2-7; D unclear. This sequence was found in a woman younger than 45 in good health. The material sequenced was naive CD4+ T cells sorted from blood. Subset in this sample: CD45RA+ positively selected. CDR3 in DNA: TGTGCCAGCAGTGGCCCCTCAAGGGCGTACGAGCAGTACTTC. It codes for CASSGPSRAYEQYF. The complete variable domain, with remaining parts taken from reference TRBV28 and TRBJ2-7, reads DVKVTQSSRYLVKRTGEKVFLECVQDMDHENMFWYRQDPGLGLRLIYFSYDVKMKEKGDIPEGYSVSREKKERFSLILESASTNQTSMYLCASSGPSRAYEQYFGPGTRLTVT.